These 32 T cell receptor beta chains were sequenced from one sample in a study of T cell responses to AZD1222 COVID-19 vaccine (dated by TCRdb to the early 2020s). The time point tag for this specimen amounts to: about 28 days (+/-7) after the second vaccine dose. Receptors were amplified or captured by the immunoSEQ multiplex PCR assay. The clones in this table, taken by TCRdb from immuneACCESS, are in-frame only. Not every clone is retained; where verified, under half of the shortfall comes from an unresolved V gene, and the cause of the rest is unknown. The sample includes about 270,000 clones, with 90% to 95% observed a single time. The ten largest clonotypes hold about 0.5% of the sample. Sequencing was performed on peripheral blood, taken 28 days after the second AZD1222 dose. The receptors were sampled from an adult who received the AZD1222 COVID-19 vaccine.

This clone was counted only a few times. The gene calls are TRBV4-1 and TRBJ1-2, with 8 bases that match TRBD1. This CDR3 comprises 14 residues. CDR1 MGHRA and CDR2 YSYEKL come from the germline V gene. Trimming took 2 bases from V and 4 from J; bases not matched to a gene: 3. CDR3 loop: CASSQRTGPYGYTF. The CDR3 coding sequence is TGCGCCAGCAGCCAAAGGACAGGGCCCTATGGCTACACCTTC.

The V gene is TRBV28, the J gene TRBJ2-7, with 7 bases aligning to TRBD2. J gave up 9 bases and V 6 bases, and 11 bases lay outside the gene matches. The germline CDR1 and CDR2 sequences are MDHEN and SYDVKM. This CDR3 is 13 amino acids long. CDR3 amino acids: CASSLKGRAGQYF. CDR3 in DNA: TGTGCCAGCAGCCTCAAAGGGAGGGCCGGGCAGTACTTC.

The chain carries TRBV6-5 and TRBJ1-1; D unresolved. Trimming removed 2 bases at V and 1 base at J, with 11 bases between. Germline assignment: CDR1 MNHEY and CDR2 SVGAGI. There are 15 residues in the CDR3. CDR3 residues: CASSYRLDPNTEAFF. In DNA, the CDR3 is TGTGCCAGCAGTTACCGATTGGACCCGAACACTGAAGCTTTCTTT.

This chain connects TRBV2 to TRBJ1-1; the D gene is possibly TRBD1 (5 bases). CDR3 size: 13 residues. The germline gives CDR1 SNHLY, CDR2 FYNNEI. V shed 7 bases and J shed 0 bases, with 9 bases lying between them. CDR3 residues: CASKSDMNTEAFF. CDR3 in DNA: TGTGCCAGCAAGTCGGACATGAACACTGAAGCTTTCTTT.

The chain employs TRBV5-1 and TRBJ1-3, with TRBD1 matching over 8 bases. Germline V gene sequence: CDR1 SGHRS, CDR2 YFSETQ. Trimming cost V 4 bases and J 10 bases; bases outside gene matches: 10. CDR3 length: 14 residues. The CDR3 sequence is CASSMTGATGTIYF. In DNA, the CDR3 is TGCGCCAGCAGCATGACAGGGGCCACTGGTACCATATATTTT.

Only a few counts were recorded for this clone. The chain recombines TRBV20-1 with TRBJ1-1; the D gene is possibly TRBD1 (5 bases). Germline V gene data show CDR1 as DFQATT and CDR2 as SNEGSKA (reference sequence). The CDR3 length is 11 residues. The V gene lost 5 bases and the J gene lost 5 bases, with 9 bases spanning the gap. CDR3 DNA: TGCAGTGCTTGGGGCGGAACTGAAGCTTTCTTT. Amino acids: CSAWGGTEAFF.

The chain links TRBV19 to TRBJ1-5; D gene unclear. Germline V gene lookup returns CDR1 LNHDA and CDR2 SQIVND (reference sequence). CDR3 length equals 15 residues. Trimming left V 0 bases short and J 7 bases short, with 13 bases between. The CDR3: CASSIDGEGGQPQHF. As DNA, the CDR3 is TGTGCCAGTAGTATAGATGGGGAAGGAGGACAGCCCCAGCATTTT.

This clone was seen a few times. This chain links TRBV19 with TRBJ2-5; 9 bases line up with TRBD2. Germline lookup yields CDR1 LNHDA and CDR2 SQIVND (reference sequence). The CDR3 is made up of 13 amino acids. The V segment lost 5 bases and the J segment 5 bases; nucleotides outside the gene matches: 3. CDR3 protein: CASSEREDETQYF. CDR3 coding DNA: TGTGCCAGTAGTGAGCGGGAGGATGAGACCCAGTACTTC.

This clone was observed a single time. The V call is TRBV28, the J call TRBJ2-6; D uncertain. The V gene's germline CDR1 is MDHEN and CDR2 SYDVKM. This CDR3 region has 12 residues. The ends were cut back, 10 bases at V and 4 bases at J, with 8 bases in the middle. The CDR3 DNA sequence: TGTGCCACCGTGGGGGGGGCCAACGTCCTGACTTTC. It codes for CATVGGANVLTF.

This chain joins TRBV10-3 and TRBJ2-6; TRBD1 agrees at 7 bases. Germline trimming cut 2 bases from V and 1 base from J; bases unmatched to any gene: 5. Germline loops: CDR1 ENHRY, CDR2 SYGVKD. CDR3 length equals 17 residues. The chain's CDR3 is CAISERDSDSGANVLTF. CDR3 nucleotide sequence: TGTGCCATCAGTGAGCGGGACAGCGATTCTGGGGCCAACGTCCTGACTTTC.

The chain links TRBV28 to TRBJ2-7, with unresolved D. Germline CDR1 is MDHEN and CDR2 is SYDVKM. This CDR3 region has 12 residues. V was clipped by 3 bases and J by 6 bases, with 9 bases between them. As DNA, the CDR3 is TGTGCCAGCAGTTTCGGGCTGCCCGAGCAGTACTTC. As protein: CASSFGLPEQYF. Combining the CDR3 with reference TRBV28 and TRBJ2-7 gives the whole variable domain DVKVTQSSRYLVKRTGEKVFLECVQDMDHENMFWYRQDPGLGLRLIYFSYDVKMKEKGDIPEGYSVSREKKERFSLILESASTNQTSMYLCASSFGLPEQYFGPGTRLTVT.

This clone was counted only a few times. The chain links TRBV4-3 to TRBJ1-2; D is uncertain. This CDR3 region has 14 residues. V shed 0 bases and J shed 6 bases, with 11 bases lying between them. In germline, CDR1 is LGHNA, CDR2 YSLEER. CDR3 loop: CASSQESRNHGYTF. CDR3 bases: TGCGCCAGCAGCCAAGAGAGCAGGAACCATGGCTACACCTTC.

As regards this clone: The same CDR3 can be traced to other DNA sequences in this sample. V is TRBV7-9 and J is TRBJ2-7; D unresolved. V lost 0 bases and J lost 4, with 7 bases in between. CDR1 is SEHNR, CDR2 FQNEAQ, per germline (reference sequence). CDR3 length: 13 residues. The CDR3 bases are TGTGCCAGCAGCTTAGCGGGGTCTTACGAGCAGTACTTC. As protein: CASSLAGSYEQYF.

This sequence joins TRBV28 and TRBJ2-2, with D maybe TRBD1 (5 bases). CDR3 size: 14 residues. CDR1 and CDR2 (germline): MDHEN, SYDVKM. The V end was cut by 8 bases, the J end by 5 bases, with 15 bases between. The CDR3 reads CASGTTVATGELFF. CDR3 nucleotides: TGTGCCAGCGGAACGACAGTAGCAACCGGGGAGCTGTTTTTT.

The CDR3 loop reads CASSRTDNEQFF. CDR3 DNA: TGTGCCAGTAGCCGGACAGACAATGAGCAGTTCTTC. This sequence joins TRBV19 and TRBJ2-1; tentative D call: TRBD1 (6 bases). Per the germline V gene, CDR1 is LNHDA and CDR2 is SQIVND (reference sequence). The CDR3 totals 12 residues. Trimming cost V 6 bases and J 5 bases, with 8 bases left between them.

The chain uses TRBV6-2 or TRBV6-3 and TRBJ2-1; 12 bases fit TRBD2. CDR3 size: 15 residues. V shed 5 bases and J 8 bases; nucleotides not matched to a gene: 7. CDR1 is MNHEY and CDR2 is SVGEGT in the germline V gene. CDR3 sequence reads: CASSTTSGGRHEQFF. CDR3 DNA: TGTGCCAGCAGTACGACTAGCGGGGGCCGCCATGAGCAGTTCTTC.

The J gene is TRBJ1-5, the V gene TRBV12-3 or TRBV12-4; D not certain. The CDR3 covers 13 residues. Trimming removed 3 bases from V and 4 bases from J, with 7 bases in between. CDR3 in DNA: TGTGCCAGCAGTTTTAACAGAAATCAGCCCCAGCATTTT. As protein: CASSFNRNQPQHF.

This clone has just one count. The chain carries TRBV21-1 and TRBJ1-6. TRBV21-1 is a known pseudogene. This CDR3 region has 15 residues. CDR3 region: CASSKGRQGRVPLHF. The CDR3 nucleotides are TGTGCCAGCAGCAAAGGGAGGCAGGGGAGGGTACCCCTCCACTTT.

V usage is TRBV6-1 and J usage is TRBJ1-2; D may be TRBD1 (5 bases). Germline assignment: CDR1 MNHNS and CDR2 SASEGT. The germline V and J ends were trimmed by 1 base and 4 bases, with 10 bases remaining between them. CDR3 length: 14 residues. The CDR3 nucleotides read TGTGCCAGCAGTGAAGATGGAGGGGCCTATGGCTACACCTTC. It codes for CASSEDGGAYGYTF.

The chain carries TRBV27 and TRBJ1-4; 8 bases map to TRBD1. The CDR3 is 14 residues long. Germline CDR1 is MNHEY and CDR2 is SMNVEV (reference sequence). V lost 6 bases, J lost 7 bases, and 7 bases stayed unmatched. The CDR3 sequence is CASSLTGAGEKLFF. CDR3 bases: TGTGCCAGCAGCTTGACAGGGGCGGGTGAAAAACTGTTTTTT.

The CDR3 sequence is CATRGTDYQPQHF. The CDR3 nucleotides read TGTGCCACCAGAGGGACAGACTATCAGCCCCAGCATTTT. The J gene is TRBJ1-5, the V gene TRBV24-1; 7 bases are a match to TRBD1. V lost 7 bases, J lost 5 bases, and 4 bases stayed unmatched. The CDR3 length is 13 residues. Germline V CDR1 and CDR2: KGHDR, SFDVKD.

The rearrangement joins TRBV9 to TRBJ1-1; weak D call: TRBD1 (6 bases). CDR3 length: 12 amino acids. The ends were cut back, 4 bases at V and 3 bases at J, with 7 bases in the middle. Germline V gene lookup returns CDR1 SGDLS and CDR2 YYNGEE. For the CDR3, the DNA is TGTGCCAGCAGCCGGACAGACACTGAAGCTTTCTTT. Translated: CASSRTDTEAFF. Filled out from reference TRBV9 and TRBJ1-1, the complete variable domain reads DSGVTQTPKHLITATGQRVTLRCSPRSGDLSVYWYQQSLDQGLQFLIQYYNGEERAKGNILERFSAQQFPDLHSELNLSSLELGDSALYFCASSRTDTEAFFGQGTRLTVV.

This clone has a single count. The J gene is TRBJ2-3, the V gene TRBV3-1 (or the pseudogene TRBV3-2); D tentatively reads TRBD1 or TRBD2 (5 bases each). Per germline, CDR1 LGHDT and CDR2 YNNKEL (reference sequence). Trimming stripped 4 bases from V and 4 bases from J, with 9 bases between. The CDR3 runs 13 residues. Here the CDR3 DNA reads TGTGCCAGCAGCCGCTTGGGGGCAGATACGCAGTATTTT. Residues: CASSRLGADTQYF.

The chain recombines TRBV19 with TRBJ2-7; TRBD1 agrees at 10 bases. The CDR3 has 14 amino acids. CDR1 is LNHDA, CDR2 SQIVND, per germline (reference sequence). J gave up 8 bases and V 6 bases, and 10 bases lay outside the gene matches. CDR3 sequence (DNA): TGTGCCAGTAGGGGTTCGGGACAGGGGACCCAGCAGTACTTC. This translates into CASRGSGQGTQQYF.

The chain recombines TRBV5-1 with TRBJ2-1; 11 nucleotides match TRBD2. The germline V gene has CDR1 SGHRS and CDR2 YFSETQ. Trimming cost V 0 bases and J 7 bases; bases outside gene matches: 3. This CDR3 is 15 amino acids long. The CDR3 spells CASSLELAGENEQFF. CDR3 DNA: TGCGCCAGCAGCTTGGAACTAGCGGGAGAAAATGAGCAGTTCTTC. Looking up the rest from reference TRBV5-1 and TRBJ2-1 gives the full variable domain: KAGVTQTPRYLIKTRGQQVTLSCSPISGHRSVSWYQQTPGQGLQFLFEYFSETQRNKGNFPGRFSGRQFSNSRSEMNVSTLELGDSALYLCASSLELAGENEQFFGPGTRLTVL.

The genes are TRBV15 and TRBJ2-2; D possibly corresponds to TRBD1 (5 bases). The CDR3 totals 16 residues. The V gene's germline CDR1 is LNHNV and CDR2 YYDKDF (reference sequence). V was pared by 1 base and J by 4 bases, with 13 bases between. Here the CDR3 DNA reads TGTGCCACCAGCAGAGTGGGGCTTGGGCCCACCGGGGAGCTGTTTTTT. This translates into CATSRVGLGPTGELFF.

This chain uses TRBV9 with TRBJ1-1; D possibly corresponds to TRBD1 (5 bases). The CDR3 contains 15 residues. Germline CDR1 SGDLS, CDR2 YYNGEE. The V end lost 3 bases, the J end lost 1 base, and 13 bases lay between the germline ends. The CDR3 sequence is CASSAWVGPNTEAFF. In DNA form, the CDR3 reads TGTGCCAGCAGCGCCTGGGTGGGGCCGAACACTGAAGCTTTCTTT.

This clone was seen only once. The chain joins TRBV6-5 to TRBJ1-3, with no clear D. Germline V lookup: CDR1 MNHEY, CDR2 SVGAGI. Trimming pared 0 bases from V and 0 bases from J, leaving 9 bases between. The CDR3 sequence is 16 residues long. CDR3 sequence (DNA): TGTGCCAGCAGTTACTCGTACAGAAACTCTGGAAACACCATATATTTT. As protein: CASSYSYRNSGNTIYF.

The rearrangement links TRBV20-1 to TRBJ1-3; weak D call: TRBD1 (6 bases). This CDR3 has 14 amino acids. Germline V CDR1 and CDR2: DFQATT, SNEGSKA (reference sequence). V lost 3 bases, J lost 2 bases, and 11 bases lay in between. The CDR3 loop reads CSASQGLTGNTIYF. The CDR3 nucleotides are TGCAGTGCTAGTCAGGGGTTAACTGGAAACACCATATATTTT.

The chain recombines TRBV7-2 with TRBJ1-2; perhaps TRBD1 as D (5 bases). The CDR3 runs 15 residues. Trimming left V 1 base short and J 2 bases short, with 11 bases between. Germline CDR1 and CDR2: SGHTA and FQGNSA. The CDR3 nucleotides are TGTGCCAGCAGCTTAGGGTACAGGACAAACTATGGCTACACCTTC. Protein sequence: CASSLGYRTNYGYTF.

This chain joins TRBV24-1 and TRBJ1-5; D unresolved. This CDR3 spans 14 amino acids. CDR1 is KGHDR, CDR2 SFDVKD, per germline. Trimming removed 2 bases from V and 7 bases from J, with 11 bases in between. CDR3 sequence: CATSDSRNGQPQHF. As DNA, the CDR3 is TGTGCCACCAGTGATTCCCGTAATGGGCAGCCCCAGCATTTT.

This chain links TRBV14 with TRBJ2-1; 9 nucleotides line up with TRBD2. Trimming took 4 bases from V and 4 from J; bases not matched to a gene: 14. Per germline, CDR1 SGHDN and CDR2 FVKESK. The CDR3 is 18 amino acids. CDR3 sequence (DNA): TGTGCCAGCAGCCCAGGCCAGGGTGTAGCGGGGGTGTACAATGAGCAGTTCTTC. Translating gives CASSPGQGVAGVYNEQFF. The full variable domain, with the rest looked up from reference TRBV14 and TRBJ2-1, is EAGVTQFPSHSVIEKGQTVTLRCDPISGHDNLYWYRRVMGKEIKFLLHFVKESKQDESGMPNNRFLAERTGGTYSTLKVQPAELEDSGVYFCASSPGQGVAGVYNEQFFGPGTRLTVL.